The clone carrying this TCR beta chain was seen a few times. Its target is unknown. Molecular-barcoded quantitative 5'-RACE produced these TCR beta libraries. TCRdb re-called the 5' RACE reads with MiXCR, one entry per CDR3 protein. This table holds hundreds of thousands of distinct CDR3 sequences, roughly a quarter found once. The data stem from a study of CD8 T cells in ankylosing spondylitis. Germline values: CDR1 SGHAT, CDR2 FQNNGV. V was clipped by 6 bases and J by 1 base, with 14 bases between them. The CDR3 is made up of 15 amino acids. The study's findings and limits: About 8 highly homologous variants made up a TCR beta motif, and this motif appeared characteristic of ankylosing spondylitis blood. Disease-associated clonotypes exhibited CD8+ identity and were relatively infrequent in peripheral blood. A number of the motif variants had already been described in reactive arthritis synovial fluid and blood.

The receptor was derived from a male donor with ankylosing spondylitis. The sequenced sample was blood, either unsorted or a sorted T cell fraction (not recorded which). This sequence joins TRBV11-2 and TRBJ2-3; a possible D gene is TRBD2 (6 bases). The CDR3: CASRAVSGGTDTQYF. CDR3 coding DNA: TGTGCCAGCAGAGCCGTTAGCGGTGGCACAGATACGCAGTATTTT.